One sample yielded the 29 T cell receptor beta chains listed below, sequenced in a study of CD8+ T cells in alopecia areata. RNA was isolated and reverse transcribed to cDNA, the sequencing template. Sequencing used immunoSEQ multiplex PCR; TCRdb keeps in-frame clones, though not all of them. Of about 110,000 clones listed, 55% to 60% were seen once; the top ten hold around 25%. The sequenced material came from NKG2D-low CD8+ T cells sorted from blood. The source is a human donor with alopecia areata.

The rearrangement joins TRBV9 to TRBJ2-1, with D perhaps matching TRBD2 (6 bases). V was cut by 1 base and J by 2 bases, with 10 bases left in between. The CDR3 has 15 residues. In germline, CDR1 is SGDLS, CDR2 YYNGEE. The CDR3 loop is CASSVWGETYNEQFF. In DNA form, the CDR3 reads TGTGCCAGCAGCGTATGGGGGGAAACCTACAATGAGCAGTTCTTC.

This chain connects TRBV13 to TRBJ1-2; D is uncertain. This CDR3 has 15 residues. V was cut by 3 bases and J by 1 base, with 12 bases left in between. The germline CDR1 and CDR2 sequences are PRHDT and FYEKMQ (reference sequence). CDR3 loop: CASSLDGDLNYGYTF. The CDR3 nucleotides are TGTGCCAGCAGCTTGGACGGCGACCTTAACTATGGCTACACCTTC.

The chain links TRBV28 to TRBJ2-4, with D perhaps TRBD2 (7 bases). V dropped 4 bases and J dropped 16 bases, with 17 bases sitting between them. In germline, CDR1 is MDHEN, CDR2 SYDVKM. The CDR3 runs 12 residues. The CDR3 nucleotides are TGTGCCAGCAGTTCAGGGGAGGGCCGAGATTACTTC. The encoded protein is CASSSGEGRDYF. Full variable domain (rest looked up from reference TRBV28 and TRBJ2-4): DVKVTQSSRYLVKRTGEKVFLECVQDMDHENMFWYRQDPGLGLRLIYFSYDVKMKEKGDIPEGYSVSREKKERFSLILESASTNQTSMYLCASSSGEGRDYFGAGTRLSVL.

The V call is TRBV4-1, the J call TRBJ2-7, with D possibly matching TRBD1 (5 bases). CDR3 length: 16 amino acids. V lost 1 base, J lost 3 bases, and 16 bases lay in between. Germline V gene sequence: CDR1 MGHRA, CDR2 YSYEKL. The CDR3 region has the DNA TGCGCCAGCAGCCAAGCGACAGAAAATCGTTTCTACGAGCAGTACTTC. Protein sequence: CASSQATENRFYEQYF.

The chain combines TRBV18 with TRBJ1-1, with TRBD1 identical over 7 bases. V trimming: 4 bases; J trimming: 1 base; junction bases outside the gene matches: 9. The CDR3 totals 16 residues. CDR1 and CDR2 from the germline V gene are KGHSH and LQKENI. The CDR3 nucleotides are TGTGCCAGCTCACACCGCTCGACAGGGACGAACACTGAAGCTTTCTTT. Its translation: CASSHRSTGTNTEAFF.

The chain recombines TRBV6-6 with TRBJ2-2, with D possibly TRBD2 on 5 matching bases. Germline values: CDR1 MNHNY, CDR2 SVGAGI (reference sequence). This CDR3 contains 15 residues. Trimming cost V 3 bases and J 5 bases, with 13 bases left between them. The CDR3 protein is CASSYGGRGTGELFF. For the CDR3, the DNA is TGTGCCAGCAGTTATGGTGGGAGAGGGACCGGGGAGCTGTTTTTT.

This chain uses TRBV7-8 with TRBJ2-7; 7 bases line up with TRBD2. The CDR3 is 12 amino acids. Trimming removed 5 bases from V and 3 bases from J; junction bases left unmatched: 1. CDR1 and CDR2 from the germline V gene are SGHVS and FQNEAQ. CDR3 residues: CASSRGDYEQYF. The CDR3 DNA reads as TGTGCCAGCAGCCGGGGGGACTACGAGCAGTACTTC. The whole variable domain, filled in from reference TRBV7-8 and TRBJ2-7, reads GAGVSQSPRYKVAKRGQDVALRCDPISGHVSLFWYQQALGQGPEFLTYFQNEAQLDKSGLPSDRFFAERPEGSVSTLKIQRTQQEDSAVYLCASSRGDYEQYFGPGTRLTVT.

This chain joins TRBV27 and TRBJ2-7; 7 bases map to TRBD1. This CDR3 spans 15 amino acids. The V and J ends lost 11 bases and 1 base, in that order; junction bases with no gene match: 14. The germline gives CDR1 MNHEY, CDR2 SMNVEV (reference sequence). The CDR3 protein is CAARPTGRRSYEQYF. The CDR3, as DNA: TGTGCCGCACGGCCGACAGGGAGAAGATCCTACGAGCAGTACTTC.

There are a few counts of this clone. V is TRBV30 and J is TRBJ1-1; D unresolved. Germline CDR1 and CDR2: GTSNPN and SVGIG (reference sequence). The CDR3 has 16 residues. V shed 0 bases and J shed 3 bases, with 17 bases lying between them. Here the CDR3 DNA reads TGTGCCTGGAGTGTACCCCCCTCCGAACCAGACACTGAAGCTTTCTTT. Translated: CAWSVPPSEPDTEAFF.

By frequency in the sample, this clone is medium-sized. CDR3 nucleotides: TGTGCCAGCAGTTTAATAAGACAGGATGGCTACACCTTC. Translated: CASSLIRQDGYTF. The V gene is TRBV28, the J gene TRBJ1-2; tentative D call: TRBD1 (6 bases). The ends were cut back, 2 bases at V and 6 bases at J, with 10 bases in the middle. The CDR3 spans 13 residues. CDR1 is MDHEN, CDR2 SYDVKM, per germline.

The chain combines TRBV13 with TRBJ2-1; 8 bases agree with TRBD2. Losses at the gene ends were 1 base for V and 9 bases for J; bases not matched to a gene: 11. Germline V gene lookup returns CDR1 PRHDT and CDR2 FYEKMQ (reference sequence). CDR3 length equals 16 residues. CDR3 in amino acids: CASSLEPGLGDSEQFF. CDR3 DNA: TGTGCCAGCAGCTTAGAACCGGGACTAGGGGATTCTGAGCAGTTCTTC.

The chain couples TRBV9 to TRBJ2-1; D assignment may be TRBD1 or TRBD2 (6 bases each). This CDR3 comprises 15 residues. Germline values: CDR1 SGDLS, CDR2 YYNGEE. Trimming took 3 bases from V and 7 from J, leaving 17 bases between them. The CDR3 here is CASSARRGVGNEQFF. The DNA of the CDR3 is TGTGCCAGCAGCGCCCGAAGGGGGGTTGGAAATGAGCAGTTCTTC.

The V call is TRBV13, the J call TRBJ2-3; 8 bases match TRBD2. Germline CDR1 is PRHDT and CDR2 is FYEKMQ (reference sequence). Germline trimming cut 5 bases from V and 2 bases from J; bases unmatched to any gene: 6. This CDR3 spans 15 amino acids. The CDR3 DNA reads TGTGCCAGCAGCCCAGCGGGAGATGTCACAGATACGCAGTATTTT. It translates to CASSPAGDVTDTQYF.

The CDR3 DNA reads TGTGCCTGGAGTATCAGGACCGTCTACAATGAGCAGTTCTTC. Amino acid sequence: CAWSIRTVYNEQFF. The J gene is TRBJ2-1, the V gene TRBV30; D is unclear. CDR3 length: 14 amino acids. V gave up 2 bases and J gave up 3 bases, with 11 bases separating them. Germline assignment: CDR1 GTSNPN and CDR2 SVGIG (reference sequence).

The rearrangement joins TRBV19 to TRBJ2-3; D is unresolved. Trimming stripped 0 bases from V and 4 bases from J, with 8 bases between. This CDR3 region has 14 residues. Germline CDR1 is LNHDA and CDR2 is SQIVND (reference sequence). CDR3: CASSIDLVADTQYF. CDR3 in DNA: TGTGCCAGTAGTATAGATCTGGTCGCAGATACGCAGTATTTT.

V gene TRBV9 combines with J gene TRBJ2-1, with D possibly being TRBD2 (5 bases). Germline V gives CDR1 SGDLS, CDR2 YYNGEE. The CDR3 covers 14 residues. V lost 2 bases and J 4 bases, leaving 10 bases between the germline ends. CDR3 DNA sequence: TGTGCCAGCAGCGTGAGGGCGGAGTACAATGAGCAGTTCTTC. Its translation is CASSVRAEYNEQFF. The entire variable domain, with the rest obtained from reference TRBV9 and TRBJ2-1, is as follows: DSGVTQTPKHLITATGQRVTLRCSPRSGDLSVYWYQQSLDQGLQFLIQYYNGEERAKGNILERFSAQQFPDLHSELNLSSLELGDSALYFCASSVRAEYNEQFFGPGTRLTVL.

J is TRBJ2-1 and V is TRBV2; the D gene is possibly TRBD2 (6 bases). CDR1 is SNHLY and CDR2 is FYNNEI in the germline V gene. This CDR3 has 16 residues. Trimming removed 6 bases at V and 5 bases at J, with 20 bases between. In nucleotides, the CDR3 is TGTGCCAGCAGCGACCCGTCTAGCGCGAACAACAATGAGCAGTTCTTC. It translates to CASSDPSSANNNEQFF.

This clone turned up a few times. V gene TRBV28 combines with J gene TRBJ2-5; no clear D gene. From germline, CDR1 is MDHEN and CDR2 SYDVKM. Trimming removed 3 bases from V and 1 base from J, with 9 bases in between. This CDR3 contains 14 residues. CDR3 nucleotide sequence: TGTGCCAGCAGTTTCCCCGGGTTCCAAGAGACCCAGTACTTC. The encoded protein is CASSFPGFQETQYF.

The genes are TRBV27 and TRBJ2-1; D unclear. V was cut by 5 bases and J by 0 bases, with 8 bases left in between. Germline V gene lookup returns CDR1 MNHEY and CDR2 SMNVEV (reference sequence). This CDR3 has 14 amino acids. The CDR3 nucleotides are TGTGCCAGCAGTAATCAGTACTCCTACAATGAGCAGTTCTTC. Translation gives CASSNQYSYNEQFF.

This clone has a handful of counts. The genes are TRBV6-5 and TRBJ1-2, with 9 bases lining up with TRBD1. This CDR3 comprises 14 residues. V lost 7 bases to trimming and J lost 3 bases; unmatched junction nucleotides: 6. Germline V lookup: CDR1 MNHEY, CDR2 SVGAGI. The CDR3 coding sequence is TGTGCCAGCAAAACAGGGGGCATAGACTATGGCTACACCTTC. Its protein product is CASKTGGIDYGYTF.

The DNA of the CDR3 is TGTGCCTGGAGTGACTCATCAAGGGGAGGCACTGAAGCTTTCTTT. Translated, it gives CAWSDSSRGGTEAFF. The V gene is TRBV30, the J gene TRBJ1-1, with TRBD1 as a possible D gene (5 bases). The CDR3 totals 15 residues. V dropped 1 base and J dropped 4 bases, with 16 bases sitting between them. Germline CDR1 reads GTSNPN; CDR2 reads SVGIG (reference sequence).

V and J are TRBV25-1 and TRBJ2-7; no firm D call. Germline CDR1 and CDR2: MGHDK and SYGVNS. The CDR3 extends over 12 amino acids. The V end was cut by 3 bases, the J end by 1 base, with 4 bases between. The CDR3 reads CASSDYSYEQYF. The CDR3 DNA reads as TGTGCCAGCAGTGACTATTCCTACGAGCAGTACTTC.

The V gene is TRBV13, the J gene TRBJ2-7; possibly TRBD1 for D (6 bases). This CDR3 has 13 amino acids. Germline loops: CDR1 PRHDT, CDR2 FYEKMQ (reference sequence). With 4 bases removed from V and 1 base from J, the gap between germline ends came to 8 bases. The DNA for the CDR3 is TGTGCCAGCAGCTCGGGACATTCCTACGAGCAGTACTTC. Its translation is CASSSGHSYEQYF. Supplemented by reference TRBV13 and TRBJ2-7, the full variable domain reads AAGVIQSPRHLIKEKRETATLKCYPIPRHDTVYWYQQGPGQDPQFLISFYEKMQSDKGSIPDRFSAQQFSDYHSELNMSSLELGDSALYFCASSSGHSYEQYFGPGTRLTVT.

The rearrangement uses TRBV28 and TRBJ2-1, with D perhaps TRBD2 (5 bases). The CDR3 is made up of 13 amino acids. Trimming removed 9 bases at V and 6 bases at J, with 15 bases between. Germline V gene data show CDR1 as MDHEN and CDR2 as SYDVKM. This CDR3 is CASELGSGNEQFF. The CDR3 DNA is TGTGCCAGTGAACTAGGTTCTGGCAATGAGCAGTTCTTC.

With respect to this clone: Other DNA sequences in the same sample also yield this CDR3. The chain joins TRBV7-9 to TRBJ2-7; 9 nucleotides line up with TRBD2. The CDR3 length is 13 residues. With 6 bases clipped from V and 1 base from J, the junction kept 1 base outside the gene matches. Germline V gene data show CDR1 as SEHNR and CDR2 as FQNEAQ (reference sequence). The CDR3 bases are TGTGCCAGCAGTAGCGGGAGTTCCTACGAGCAGTACTTC. Its protein product is CASSSGSSYEQYF.

The chain couples TRBV7-9 to TRBJ1-2; TRBD1 might be the D (5 bases). Trimming removed 5 bases from V and 1 base from J, with 17 bases in between. The CDR3 runs 16 residues. The germline V gene has CDR1 SEHNR and CDR2 FQNEAQ (reference sequence). The CDR3 bases are TGTGCCAGCAGCCAAACAACGGGACCAGATAACTATGGCTACACCTTC. The encoded protein is CASSQTTGPDNYGYTF.

This clone was observed once. The chain is built from TRBV9 and TRBJ2-7; TRBD1 aligns across 10 bases. Germline V CDR1 and CDR2: SGDLS, YYNGEE. V lost 1 base and J lost 6; bases outside the gene matches: 4. The CDR3 is 14 amino acids. The CDR3 nucleotides are TGTGCCAGCAGCGTAAGGGACAGGGGATTCGAGCAGTACTTC. This encodes CASSVRDRGFEQYF.

Many counts were recorded for this clone. The V call is TRBV7-8, the J call TRBJ2-7; TRBD2 agrees at 14 bases. The J segment lost 5 bases and the V segment lost 6 bases, leaving 9 bases of the junction unmatched. Germline CDR1 SGHVS, CDR2 FQNEAQ. This CDR3 contains 16 residues. CDR3: CASRPGTSGSYNEQYF. The CDR3 DNA reads TGTGCCAGCAGGCCCGGGACTAGCGGGAGCTACAACGAGCAGTACTTC.

In this sample, this clone turned up once. The V call is TRBV19, the J call TRBJ2-3, with a tentative D call TRBD1 (5 bases). Germline V gene lookup returns CDR1 LNHDA and CDR2 SQIVND (reference sequence). CDR3 length: 14 amino acids. V gave up 7 bases and J gave up 4 bases, with 15 bases separating them. The CDR3 sequence is CASTLRVTSDTQYF. The CDR3 region has the DNA TGTGCCAGTACCCTCAGGGTAACGTCAGATACGCAGTATTTT.